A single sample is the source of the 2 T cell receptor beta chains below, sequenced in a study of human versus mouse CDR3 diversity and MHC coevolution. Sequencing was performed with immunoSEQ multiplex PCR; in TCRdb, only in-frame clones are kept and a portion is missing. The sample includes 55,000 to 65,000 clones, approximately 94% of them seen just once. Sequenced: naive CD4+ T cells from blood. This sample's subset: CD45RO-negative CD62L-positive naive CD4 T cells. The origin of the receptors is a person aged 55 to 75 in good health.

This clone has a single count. The CDR3 reads CASSRDSGNSYEQYF. CDR3 coding DNA: TGTGCCAGCAGCCGGGATAGCGGAAACTCCTACGAGCAGTACTTC. The V and J genes are TRBV7-2 and TRBJ2-7, with a weak D call TRBD2 (6 bases). Germline V gives CDR1 SGHTA, CDR2 FQGNSA. The V gene lost 5 bases and the J gene lost 0 bases, with 14 bases spanning the gap. CDR3 size: 15 residues.

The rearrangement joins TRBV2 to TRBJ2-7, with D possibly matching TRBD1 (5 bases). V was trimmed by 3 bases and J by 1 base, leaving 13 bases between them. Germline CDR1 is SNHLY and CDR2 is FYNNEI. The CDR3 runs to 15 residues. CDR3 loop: CASSDQGPGSYEQYF. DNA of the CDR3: TGTGCCAGCAGTGATCAGGGCCCCGGATCCTACGAGCAGTACTTC.